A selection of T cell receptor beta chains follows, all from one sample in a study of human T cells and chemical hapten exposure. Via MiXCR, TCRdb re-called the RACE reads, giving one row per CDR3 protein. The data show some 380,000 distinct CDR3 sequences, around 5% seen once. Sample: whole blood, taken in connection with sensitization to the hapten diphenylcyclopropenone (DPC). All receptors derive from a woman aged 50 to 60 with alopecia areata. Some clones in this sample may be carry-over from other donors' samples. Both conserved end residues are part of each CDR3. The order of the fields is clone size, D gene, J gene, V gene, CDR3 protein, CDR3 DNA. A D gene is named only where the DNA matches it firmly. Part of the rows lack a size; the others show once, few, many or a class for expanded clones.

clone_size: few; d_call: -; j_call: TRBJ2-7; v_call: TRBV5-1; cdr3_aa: CASSFSNYEQYF; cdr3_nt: TGCGCCAGCAGCTTTTCGAATTACGAGCAGTACTTC
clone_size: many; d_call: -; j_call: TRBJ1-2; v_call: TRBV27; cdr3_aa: CASSDGADNYGYTF; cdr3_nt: TGTGCCAGCAGTGATGGGGCAGACAACTATGGCTACACCTTC
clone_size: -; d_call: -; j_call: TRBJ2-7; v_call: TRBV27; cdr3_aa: CASSLSGQSSYEQYF; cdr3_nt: TGTGCCAGCAGTCTTAGCGGACAGAGCTCCTACGAGCAGTACTTC
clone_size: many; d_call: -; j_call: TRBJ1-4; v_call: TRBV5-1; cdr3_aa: CASSLLGGNEKLFF; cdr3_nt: TGCGCCAGCAGCTTGTTAGGGGGTAACGAAAAACTGTTTTTT
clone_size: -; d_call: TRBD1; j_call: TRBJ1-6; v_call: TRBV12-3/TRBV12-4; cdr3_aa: CASSFGDRGNSPLHF; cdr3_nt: TGTGCCAGCAGTTTTGGGGACAGGGGTAATTCACCCCTCCACTTT
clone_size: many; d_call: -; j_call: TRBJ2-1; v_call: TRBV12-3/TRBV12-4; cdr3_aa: CASSFSRRGQFF; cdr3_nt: TGTGCCAGCAGTTTCAGCAGACGGGGGCAGTTCTTC
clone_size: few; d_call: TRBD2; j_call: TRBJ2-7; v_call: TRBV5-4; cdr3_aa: CASRLAGNYEQYF; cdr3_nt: TGTGCCAGCAGACTAGCGGGAAACTACGAGCAGTACTTC
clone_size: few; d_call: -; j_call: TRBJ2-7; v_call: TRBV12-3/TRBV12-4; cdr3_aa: CASSLGTYTYEQYF; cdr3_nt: TGTGCCAGCAGTTTAGGGACTTATACCTACGAGCAGTACTTC
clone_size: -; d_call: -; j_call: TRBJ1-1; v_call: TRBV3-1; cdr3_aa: CASSSLLIVFF; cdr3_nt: TGTGCCAGCAGCTCGTTACTTATCGTTTTCTTT
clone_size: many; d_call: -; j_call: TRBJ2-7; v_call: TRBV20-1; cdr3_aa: CSARDAGREQYF; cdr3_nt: TGCAGTGCTAGGGACGCGGGGCGCGAGCAGTACTTC
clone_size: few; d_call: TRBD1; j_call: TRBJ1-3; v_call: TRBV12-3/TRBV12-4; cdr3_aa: CASTPGQGFGNTIYF; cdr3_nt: TGTGCCAGCACCCCGGGACAGGGCTTTGGAAACACCATATATTTT
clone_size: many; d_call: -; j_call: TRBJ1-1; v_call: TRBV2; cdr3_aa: CASKTLMNTEAFF; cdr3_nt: TGTGCCAGCAAGACACTCATGAACACTGAAGCTTTCTTT
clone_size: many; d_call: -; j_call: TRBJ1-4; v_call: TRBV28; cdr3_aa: CASRTGLEKLFF; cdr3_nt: TGTGCCAGCAGAACAGGGCTGGAAAAACTGTTTTTT
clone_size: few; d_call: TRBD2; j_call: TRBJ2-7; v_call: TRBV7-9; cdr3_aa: CASTLALAGNDEQYF; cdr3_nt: TGTGCCAGCACCTTAGCCCTAGCGGGGAACGACGAGCAGTACTTC
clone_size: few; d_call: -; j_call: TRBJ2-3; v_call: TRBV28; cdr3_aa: CASSSGFPGNTDTQYF; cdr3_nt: TGTGCCAGCAGTTCGGGATTCCCGGGCAACACAGATACGCAGTATTTT
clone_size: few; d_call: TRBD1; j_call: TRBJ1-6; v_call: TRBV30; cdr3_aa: CALITGTDNSPLHF; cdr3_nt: TGTGCCTTGATAACCGGGACAGATAATTCACCCCTCCACTTT
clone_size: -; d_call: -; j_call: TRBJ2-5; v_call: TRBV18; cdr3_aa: CASSPAGQILQETQYF; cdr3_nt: TGTGCCAGCTCACCAGCGGGACAGATCCTTCAAGAGACCCAGTACTTC
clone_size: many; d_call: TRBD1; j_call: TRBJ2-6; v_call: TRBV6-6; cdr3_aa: CASARTGGGGANVLTF; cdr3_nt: TGTGCCAGCGCTAGGACAGGGGGCGGTGGGGCCAACGTCCTGACTTTC
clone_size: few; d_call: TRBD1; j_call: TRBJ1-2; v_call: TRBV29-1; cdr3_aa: CSVSTGVYGYTF; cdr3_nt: TGCAGCGTTTCGACAGGGGTTTACGGCTACACCTTC
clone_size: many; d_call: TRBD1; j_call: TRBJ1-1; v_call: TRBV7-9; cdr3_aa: CASSPQGSRDTEAFF; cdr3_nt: TGTGCCAGCAGCCCACAGGGGAGCAGGGACACTGAAGCTTTCTTT
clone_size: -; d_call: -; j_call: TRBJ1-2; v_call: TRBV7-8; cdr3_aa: CASSLGDGPFGGYTF; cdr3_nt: TGTGCCAGCAGCTTAGGGGACGGGCCTTTTGGTGGCTACACCTTC
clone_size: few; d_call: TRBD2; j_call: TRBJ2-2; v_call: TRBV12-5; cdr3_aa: CASGLVGAGVPGELFF; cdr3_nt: TGTGCTAGTGGTTTGGTAGGAGCGGGGGTCCCCGGGGAGCTGTTTTTT
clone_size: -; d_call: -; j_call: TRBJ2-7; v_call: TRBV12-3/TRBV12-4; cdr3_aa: CAVTRWGYEQYF; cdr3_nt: TGTGCGGTCACCAGGTGGGGCTACGAGCAGTACTTC
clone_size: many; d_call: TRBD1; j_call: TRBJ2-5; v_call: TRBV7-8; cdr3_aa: CASSYGQEETQYF; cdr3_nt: TGTGCCAGCAGTTATGGACAGGAAGAGACCCAGTACTTC
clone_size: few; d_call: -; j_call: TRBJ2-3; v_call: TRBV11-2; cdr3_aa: CASSDLMRTDTQYF; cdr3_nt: TGTGCCAGCAGCGACCTTATGAGAACCGATACGCAGTATTTT
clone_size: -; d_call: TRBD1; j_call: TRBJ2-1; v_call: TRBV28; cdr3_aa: CASSPGQGTRYNEQFF; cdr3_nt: TGTGCCAGCAGTCCGGGACAGGGTACGAGGTACAATGAGCAGTTCTTC
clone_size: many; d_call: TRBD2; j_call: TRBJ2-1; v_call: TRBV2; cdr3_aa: CASSEMGSGRAHEQFF; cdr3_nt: TGTGCCAGCAGTGAAATGGGTAGCGGGAGAGCACATGAGCAGTTCTTC
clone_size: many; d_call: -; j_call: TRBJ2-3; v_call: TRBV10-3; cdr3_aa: CAISDLGGANTDTQYF; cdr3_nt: TGTGCCATCAGTGACTTAGGAGGGGCTAACACAGATACGCAGTATTTT
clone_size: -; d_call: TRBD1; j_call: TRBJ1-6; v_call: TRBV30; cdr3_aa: CAWSTPGTGDSNSPLHF; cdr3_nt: TGTGCCTGGAGTACTCCCGGGACAGGGGATTCCAATTCACCCCTCCACTTT
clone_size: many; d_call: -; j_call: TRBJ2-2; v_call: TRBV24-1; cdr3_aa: CATSDSPSGLTNTGELFF; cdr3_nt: TGTGCCACCAGTGATTCCCCATCGGGGCTGACGAACACCGGGGAGCTGTTTTTT
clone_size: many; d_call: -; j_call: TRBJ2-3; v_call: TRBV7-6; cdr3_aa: CASVGYSTDTQYF; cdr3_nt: TGTGCCAGCGTCGGGTATAGCACAGATACGCAGTATTTT
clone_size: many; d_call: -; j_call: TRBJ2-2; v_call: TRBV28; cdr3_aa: CASSLAPTIGELFF; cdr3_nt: TGTGCCAGCAGTTTAGCCCCGACGATCGGGGAGCTGTTTTTT
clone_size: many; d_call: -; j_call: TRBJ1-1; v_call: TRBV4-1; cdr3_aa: CASSQLTGPNTEAFF; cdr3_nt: TGCGCCAGCAGCCAGTTGACAGGACCTAACACTGAAGCTTTCTTT
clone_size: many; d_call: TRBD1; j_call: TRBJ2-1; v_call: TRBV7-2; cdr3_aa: CASSSYGQGFNEQFF; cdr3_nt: TGTGCCAGCAGCTCCTACGGACAGGGATTTAATGAGCAGTTCTTC
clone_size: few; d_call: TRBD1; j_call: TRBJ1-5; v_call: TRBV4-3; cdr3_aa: CASSQQGGIQPQHF; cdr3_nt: TGCGCCAGCAGCCAGCAAGGGGGCATCCAGCCCCAGCATTTT
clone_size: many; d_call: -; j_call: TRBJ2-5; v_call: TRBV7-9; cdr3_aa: CASSWPGAPYQETQYF; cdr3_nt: TGTGCCAGCAGCTGGCCAGGGGCGCCGTACCAAGAGACCCAGTACTTC
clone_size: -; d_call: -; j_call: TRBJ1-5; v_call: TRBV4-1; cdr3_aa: CASSQELQGRNQPQHF; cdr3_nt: TGCGCCAGCAGCCAAGAACTACAGGGAAGGAATCAGCCCCAGCATTTT
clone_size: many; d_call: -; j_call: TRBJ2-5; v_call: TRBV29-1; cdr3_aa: CSVEDRPFQETQYF; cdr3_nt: TGCAGCGTTGAAGATCGGCCCTTCCAAGAGACCCAGTACTTC
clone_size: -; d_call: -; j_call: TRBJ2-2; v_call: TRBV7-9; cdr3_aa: CASSLQGSGELFF; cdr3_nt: TGTGCCAGCAGCTTACAGGGGTCCGGGGAGCTGTTTTTT
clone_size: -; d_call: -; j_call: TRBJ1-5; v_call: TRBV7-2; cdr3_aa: CASSFEFSNQPQHF; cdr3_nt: TGTGCCAGCAGCTTCGAGTTTAGCAATCAGCCCCAGCATTTT
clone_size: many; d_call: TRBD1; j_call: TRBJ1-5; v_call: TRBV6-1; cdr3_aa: CASSGFSGGGQPQHF; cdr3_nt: TGTGCCAGCAGTGGTTTTTCAGGGGGTGGACAGCCCCAGCATTTT
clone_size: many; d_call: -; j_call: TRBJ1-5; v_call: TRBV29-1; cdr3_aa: CSVGSGFNQPQHF; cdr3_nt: TGCAGCGTTGGAAGTGGGTTCAATCAGCCCCAGCATTTT
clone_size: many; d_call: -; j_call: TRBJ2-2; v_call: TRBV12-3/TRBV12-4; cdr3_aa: CASSPGTGLDTGELFF; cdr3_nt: TGTGCCAGCAGTCCCGGAACGGGGTTGGACACCGGGGAGCTGTTTTTT
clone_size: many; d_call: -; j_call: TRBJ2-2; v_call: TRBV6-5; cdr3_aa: CASSGVNTGELFF; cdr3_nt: TGTGCCAGCAGTGGCGTGAACACCGGGGAGCTGTTTTTT
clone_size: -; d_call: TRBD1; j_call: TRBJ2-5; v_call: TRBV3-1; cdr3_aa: CASSHGQGTETQYF; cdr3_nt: TGTGCCAGCAGCCACGGACAGGGTACGGAGACCCAGTACTTC
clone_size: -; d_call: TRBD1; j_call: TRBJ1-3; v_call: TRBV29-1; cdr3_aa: CSVRDRGNGNTIYF; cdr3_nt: TGCAGCGTCCGGGACAGGGGGAATGGAAACACCATATATTTT
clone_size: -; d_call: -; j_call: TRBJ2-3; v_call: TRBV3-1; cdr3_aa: CASRRAAGTDTQYF; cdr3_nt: TGTGCCAGCAGGCGGGCCGCGGGCACAGATACGCAGTATTTT
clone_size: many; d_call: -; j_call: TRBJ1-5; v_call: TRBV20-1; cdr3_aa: CSARSYSNQPQHF; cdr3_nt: TGCAGTGCAAGAAGTTATAGCAATCAGCCCCAGCATTTT
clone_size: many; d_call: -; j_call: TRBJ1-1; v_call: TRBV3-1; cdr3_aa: CASSQFNREAFF; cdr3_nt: TGTGCCAGCAGCCAATTTAACAGGGAAGCTTTCTTT
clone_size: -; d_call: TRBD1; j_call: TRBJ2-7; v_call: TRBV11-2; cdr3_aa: CASSTRGQEKYEQYF; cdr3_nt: TGTGCCAGCAGCACGCGGGGACAGGAGAAATACGAGCAGTACTTC
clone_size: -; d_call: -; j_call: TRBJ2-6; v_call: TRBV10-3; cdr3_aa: CAISEFVVAGVSSAANVLTF; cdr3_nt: TGTGCCATCAGTGAGTTCGTGGTTGCAGGGGTTAGCTCTGCGGCCAACGTCCTGACTTTC
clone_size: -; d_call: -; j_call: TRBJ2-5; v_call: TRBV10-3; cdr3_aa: CAISEGGTHQETQYF; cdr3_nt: TGTGCCATCAGTGAAGGAGGGACACACCAAGAGACCCAGTACTTC
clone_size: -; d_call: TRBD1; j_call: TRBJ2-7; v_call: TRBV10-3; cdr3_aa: CAINPGGLVYEQYF; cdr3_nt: TGTGCCATCAACCCAGGGGGCTTAGTGTACGAGCAGTACTTC
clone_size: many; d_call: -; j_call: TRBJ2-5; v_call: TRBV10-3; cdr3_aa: CAISEGESQETQYF; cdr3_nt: TGTGCCATCAGTGAGGGGGAGAGCCAAGAGACCCAGTACTTC
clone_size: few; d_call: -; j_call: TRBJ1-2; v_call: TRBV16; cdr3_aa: CASSQWKRDESGYTF; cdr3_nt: TGTGCCAGCAGCCAATGGAAGCGGGACGAGTCTGGCTACACCTTC